This is a list of T cell receptor beta chains from one sample in a study of cytomegalovirus exposure and HLA in healthy donors. TCRdb's table, derived via immunoSEQ multiplex PCR, lists solely in-frame clones and lacks some. The data hold some 100,000 clones, with around 85% observed a single time. Material: PBMCs. These receptors came from a man aged 18 to 30 in good health and CMV-seropositive. CDR3s include the opening cysteine and the closing phenylalanine or tryptophan. The D gene is left open where the match is weak. Clone size, where shown, is once, few, many, or a class for clones that have expanded.

CASSLTGKEGYTF	TGTGCCAGCAGCCTTACAGGGAAGGAGGGCTACACCTTC	13	many	TRBV2	TRBJ1-2	-
CASNRQGAATNEKLFF	TGTGCCAGCAATCGACAGGGTGCCGCAACTAATGAAAAACTGTTTTTT	16	-	TRBV6-6	TRBJ1-4	TRBD1
CASSLATMGGTEAFF	TGCGCCAGCAGCTTGGCCACCATGGGAGGGACTGAAGCTTTCTTT	15	-	TRBV5-1	TRBJ1-1	-
CASSYPGQDTGELFF	TGTGCCAGCAGTTACCCGGGACAGGACACCGGGGAGCTGTTTTTT	15	once	TRBV6-5	TRBJ2-2	TRBD1
CASSLGGATNAETQYF	TGTGCCAGCAGCTTAGGGGGAGCAACTAACGCAGAGACCCAGTACTTC	16	-	TRBV7-2	TRBJ2-5	-
CSVPGTGGNYGYTF	TGCAGCGTTCCCGGGACAGGGGGCAACTATGGCTACACCTTC	14	-	TRBV29-1	TRBJ1-2	TRBD1
CASSGSRDATNEKLFF	TGTGCCAGCAGCGGATCCAGGGATGCAACTAATGAAAAACTGTTTTTT	16	-	TRBV7-9	TRBJ1-4	-
CASRQGVVYQPQHF	TGTGCCAGCCGTCAGGGGGTCGTCTATCAGCCCCAGCATTTT	14	-	TRBV19	TRBJ1-5	TRBD1
CASSPLGGRGTGELFF	TGTGCCAGCAGTCCCCTGGGGGGGAGGGGCACCGGGGAGCTGTTTTTT	16	-	TRBV27	TRBJ2-2	TRBD2
CATSRAGEGVRGEAFF	TGTGCCACCAGCAGAGCTGGGGAAGGAGTACGGGGTGAAGCTTTCTTT	16	-	TRBV15	TRBJ1-1	-
CASSWMDRGDYGYTF	TGTGCCAGCAGCTGGATGGACAGGGGAGACTATGGCTACACCTTC	15	-	TRBV5-4	TRBJ1-2	TRBD1